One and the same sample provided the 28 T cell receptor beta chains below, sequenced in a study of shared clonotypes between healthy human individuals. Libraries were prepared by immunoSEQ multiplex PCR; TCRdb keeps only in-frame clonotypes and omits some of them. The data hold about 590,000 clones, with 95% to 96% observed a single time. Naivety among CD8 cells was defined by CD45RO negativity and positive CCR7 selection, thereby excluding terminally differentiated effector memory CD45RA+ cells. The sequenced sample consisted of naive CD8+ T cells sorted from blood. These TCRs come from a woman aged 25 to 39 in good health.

CDR3 region: CASSFTGGVGTDTQYF. CDR3 sequence (DNA): TGTGCCAGCAGCTTTACAGGGGGCGTAGGGACAGATACGCAGTATTTT. This sequence joins TRBV5-6 and TRBJ2-3, with 9 positions matching TRBD1. From germline, CDR1 is SGHDT and CDR2 YYEEEE. The V gene end was trimmed by 2 bases and the J gene end by 3 bases; junction bases not matched to a gene: 7. CDR3 length: 16 amino acids.

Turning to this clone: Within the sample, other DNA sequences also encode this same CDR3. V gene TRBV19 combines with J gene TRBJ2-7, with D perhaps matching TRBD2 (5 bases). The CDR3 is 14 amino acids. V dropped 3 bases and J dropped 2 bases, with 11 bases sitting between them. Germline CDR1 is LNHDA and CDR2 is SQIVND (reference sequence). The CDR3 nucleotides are TGTGCCAGTAGTATCGGAACCGGGGCCTACGAGCAGTACTTC. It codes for CASSIGTGAYEQYF.

The CDR3 is CASSYLSGTGPYGYTF. For the CDR3, the DNA is TGTGCCAGCAGTTACTTATCCGGGACAGGCCCCTATGGCTACACCTTC. The chain is built from TRBV6-5 and TRBJ1-2; TRBD1 matches 8 bases. Trimming cost V 1 base and J 4 bases; bases outside gene matches: 8. CDR1 MNHEY and CDR2 SVGAGI come from the germline V gene. This CDR3 is 16 amino acids long.

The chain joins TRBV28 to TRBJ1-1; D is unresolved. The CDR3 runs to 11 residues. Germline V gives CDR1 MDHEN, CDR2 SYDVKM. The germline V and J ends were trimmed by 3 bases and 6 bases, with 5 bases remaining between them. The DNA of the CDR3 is TGTGCCAGCAGTTTTGGGCCTGAAGCTTTCTTT. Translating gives CASSFGPEAFF.

The CDR3 region is CASSAAGGSYEQYF. The CDR3 DNA reads TGTGCCAGTAGTGCAGCGGGAGGCTCCTACGAGCAGTACTTC. The chain recombines TRBV19 with TRBJ2-7, with 9 positions matching TRBD2. After removal of 5 bases from V and 0 bases from J, the junction contained 2 bases not matched to a gene. CDR1 and CDR2 (germline): LNHDA, SQIVND (reference sequence). The CDR3 consists of 14 residues.

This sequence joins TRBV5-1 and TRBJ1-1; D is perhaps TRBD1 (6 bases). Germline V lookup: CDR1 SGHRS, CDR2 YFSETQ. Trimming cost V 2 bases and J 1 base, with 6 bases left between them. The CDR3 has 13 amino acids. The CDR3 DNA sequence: TGCGCCAGCAGCTTACAGGGGAACACTGAAGCTTTCTTT. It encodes CASSLQGNTEAFF. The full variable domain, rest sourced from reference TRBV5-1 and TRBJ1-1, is KAGVTQTPRYLIKTRGQQVTLSCSPISGHRSVSWYQQTPGQGLQFLFEYFSETQRNKGNFPGRFSGRQFSNSRSEMNVSTLELGDSALYLCASSLQGNTEAFFGQGTRLTVV.

The CDR3 loop reads CASSLITGDTEAFF. CDR3 DNA: TGTGCCAGCAGCCTGATAACGGGAGACACTGAAGCTTTCTTT. The rearrangement uses TRBV7-8 and TRBJ1-1; D is ambiguous. Germline V gene lookup returns CDR1 SGHVS and CDR2 FQNEAQ. V lost 5 bases and J lost 3, with 13 bases in between. This CDR3 contains 14 residues.

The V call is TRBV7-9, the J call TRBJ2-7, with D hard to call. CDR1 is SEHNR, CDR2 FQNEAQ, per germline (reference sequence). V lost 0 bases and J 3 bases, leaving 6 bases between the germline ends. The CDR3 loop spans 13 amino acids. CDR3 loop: CASSLADGYEQYF. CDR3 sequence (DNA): TGTGCCAGCAGCTTAGCAGACGGCTACGAGCAGTACTTC.

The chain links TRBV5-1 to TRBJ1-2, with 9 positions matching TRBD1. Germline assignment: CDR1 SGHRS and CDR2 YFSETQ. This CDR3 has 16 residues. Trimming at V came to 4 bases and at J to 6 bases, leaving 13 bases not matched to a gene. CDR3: CASSPGDRENRDGYTF. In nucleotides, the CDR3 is TGCGCCAGCAGCCCGGGGGACAGGGAAAATCGTGATGGCTACACCTTC.

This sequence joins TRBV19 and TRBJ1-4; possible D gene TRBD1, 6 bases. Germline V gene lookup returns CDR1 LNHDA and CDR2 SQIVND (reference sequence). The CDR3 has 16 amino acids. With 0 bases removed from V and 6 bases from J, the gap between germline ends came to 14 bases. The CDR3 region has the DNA TGTGCCAGTAGTATAGATCTGGAGGACAGTTATGAAAAACTGTTTTTT. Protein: CASSIDLEDSYEKLFF.

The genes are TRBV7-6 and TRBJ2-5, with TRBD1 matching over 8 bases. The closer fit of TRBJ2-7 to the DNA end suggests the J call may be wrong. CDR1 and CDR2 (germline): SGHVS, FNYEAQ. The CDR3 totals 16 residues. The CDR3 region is CASSLEQGARSYEQYF. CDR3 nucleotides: TGTGCCAGCAGCTTAGAGCAGGGGGCAAGGTCCTACGAGCAGTACTTC.

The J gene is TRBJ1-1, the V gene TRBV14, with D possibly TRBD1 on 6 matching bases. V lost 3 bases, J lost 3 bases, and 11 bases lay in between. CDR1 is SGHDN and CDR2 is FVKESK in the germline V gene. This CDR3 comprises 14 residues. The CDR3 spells CASSHGQLHTEAFF. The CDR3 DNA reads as TGTGCCAGCAGCCATGGACAGCTACACACTGAAGCTTTCTTT.

CDR3 loop: CASGLVRRKFRYEQYF. CDR3 bases: TGTGCTAGTGGTTTGGTAAGGAGGAAATTTCGCTACGAGCAGTACTTC. J is TRBJ2-7 and V is TRBV12-5, with TRBD2 as a possible D gene (5 bases). Germline-derived CDR1 and CDR2 are LGHNT and FRNRAP. The V gene lost 0 bases and the J gene lost 3 bases, with 15 bases spanning the gap. This CDR3 has 16 residues.

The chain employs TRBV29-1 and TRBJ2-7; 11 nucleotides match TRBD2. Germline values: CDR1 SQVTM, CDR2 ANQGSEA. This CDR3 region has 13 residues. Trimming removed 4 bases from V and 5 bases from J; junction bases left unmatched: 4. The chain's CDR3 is CSVVLAGENEQYF. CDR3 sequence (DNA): TGCAGCGTTGTACTAGCGGGAGAGAACGAGCAGTACTTC.

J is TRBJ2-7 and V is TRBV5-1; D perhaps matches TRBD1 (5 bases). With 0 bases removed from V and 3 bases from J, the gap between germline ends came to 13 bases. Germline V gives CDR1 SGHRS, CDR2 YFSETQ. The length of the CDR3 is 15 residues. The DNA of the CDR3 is TGCGCCAGCAGCTTGGTCGCAGGGATTTACTACGAGCAGTACTTC. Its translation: CASSLVAGIYYEQYF. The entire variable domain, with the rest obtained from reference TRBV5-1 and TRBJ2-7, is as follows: KAGVTQTPRYLIKTRGQQVTLSCSPISGHRSVSWYQQTPGQGLQFLFEYFSETQRNKGNFPGRFSGRQFSNSRSEMNVSTLELGDSALYLCASSLVAGIYYEQYFGPGTRLTVT.

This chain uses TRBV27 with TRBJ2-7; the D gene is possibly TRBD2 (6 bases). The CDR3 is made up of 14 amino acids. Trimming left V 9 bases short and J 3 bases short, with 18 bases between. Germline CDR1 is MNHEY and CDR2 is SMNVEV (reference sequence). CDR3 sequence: CASSSGTPYYEQYF. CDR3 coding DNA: TGTGCCAGTTCGTCCGGGACTCCTTACTACGAGCAGTACTTC.

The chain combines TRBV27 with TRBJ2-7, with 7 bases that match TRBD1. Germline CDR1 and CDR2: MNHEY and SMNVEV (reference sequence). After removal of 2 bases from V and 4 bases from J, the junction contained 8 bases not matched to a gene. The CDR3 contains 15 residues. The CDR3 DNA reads TGTGCCAGCAGTTTAACACAGGGGTTTCGGTACGAGCAGTACTTC. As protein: CASSLTQGFRYEQYF.

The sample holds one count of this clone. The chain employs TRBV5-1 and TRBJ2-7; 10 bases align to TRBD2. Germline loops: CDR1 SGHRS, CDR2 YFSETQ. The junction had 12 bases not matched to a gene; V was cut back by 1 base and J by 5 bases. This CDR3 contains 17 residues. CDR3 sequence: CASSLRGTSATRDEQYF. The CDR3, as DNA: TGCGCCAGCAGCTTGAGGGGGACTAGCGCTACGAGGGACGAGCAGTACTTC.

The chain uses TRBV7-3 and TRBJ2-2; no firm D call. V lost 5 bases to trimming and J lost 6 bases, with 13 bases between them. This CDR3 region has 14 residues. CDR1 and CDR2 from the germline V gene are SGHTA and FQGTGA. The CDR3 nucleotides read TGTGCCAGCAGCAACCCCTCCGTCCCCGGGGAGCTGTTTTTT. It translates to CASSNPSVPGELFF.

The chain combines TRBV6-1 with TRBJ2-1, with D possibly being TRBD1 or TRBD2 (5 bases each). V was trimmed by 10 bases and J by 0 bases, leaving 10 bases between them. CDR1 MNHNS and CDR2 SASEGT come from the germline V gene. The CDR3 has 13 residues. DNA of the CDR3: TGTGCCATCAGGGACCGCTCCTACAATGAGCAGTTCTTC. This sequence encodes CAIRDRSYNEQFF.

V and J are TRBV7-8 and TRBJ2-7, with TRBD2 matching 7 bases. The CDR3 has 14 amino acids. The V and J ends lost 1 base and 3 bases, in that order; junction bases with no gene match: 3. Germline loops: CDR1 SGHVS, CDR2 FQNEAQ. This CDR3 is CASSLGGTNYEQYF. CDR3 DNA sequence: TGTGCCAGCAGCTTAGGCGGGACTAACTACGAGCAGTACTTC.

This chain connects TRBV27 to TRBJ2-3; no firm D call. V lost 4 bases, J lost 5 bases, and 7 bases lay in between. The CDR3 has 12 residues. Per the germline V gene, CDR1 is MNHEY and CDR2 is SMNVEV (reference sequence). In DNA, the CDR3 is TGTGCCAGCAGTTCGGCGAAAGATACGCAGTATTTT. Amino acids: CASSSAKDTQYF.

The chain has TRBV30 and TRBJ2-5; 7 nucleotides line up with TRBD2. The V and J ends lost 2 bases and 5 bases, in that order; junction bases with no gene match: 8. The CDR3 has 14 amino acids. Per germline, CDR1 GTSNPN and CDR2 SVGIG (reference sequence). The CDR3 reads CAWSRGLGAETQYF. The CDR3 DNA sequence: TGTGCCTGGAGTCGAGGACTAGGGGCGGAGACCCAGTACTTC. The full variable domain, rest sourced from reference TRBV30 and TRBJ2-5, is SQTIHQWPATLVQPVGSPLSLECTVEGTSNPNLYWYRQAAGRGLQLLFYSVGIGQISSEVPQNLSASRPQDRQFILSSKKLLLSDSGFYLCAWSRGLGAETQYFGPGTRLLVL.

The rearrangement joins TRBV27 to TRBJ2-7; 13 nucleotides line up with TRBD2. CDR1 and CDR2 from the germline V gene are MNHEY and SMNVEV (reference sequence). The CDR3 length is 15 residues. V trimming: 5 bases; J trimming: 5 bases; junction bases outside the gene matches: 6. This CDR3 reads CASSPWTSGSNEQYF. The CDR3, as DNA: TGTGCCAGCAGTCCATGGACTAGCGGGAGTAACGAGCAGTACTTC.

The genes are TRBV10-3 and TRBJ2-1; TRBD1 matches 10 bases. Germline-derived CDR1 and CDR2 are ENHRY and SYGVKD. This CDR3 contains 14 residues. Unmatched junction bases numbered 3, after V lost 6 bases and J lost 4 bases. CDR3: CAISGQGVYNEQFF. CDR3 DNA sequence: TGTGCCATCAGCGGACAGGGGGTGTACAATGAGCAGTTCTTC.

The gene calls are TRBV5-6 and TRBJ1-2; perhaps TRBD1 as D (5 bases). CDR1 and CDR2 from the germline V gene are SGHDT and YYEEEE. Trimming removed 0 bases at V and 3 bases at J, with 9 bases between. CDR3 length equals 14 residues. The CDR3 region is CASSLVGDDYGYTF. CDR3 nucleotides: TGTGCCAGCAGCTTGGTTGGGGACGACTATGGCTACACCTTC. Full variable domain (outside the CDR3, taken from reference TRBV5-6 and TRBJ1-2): DAGVTQSPTHLIKTRGQQVTLRCSPKSGHDTVSWYQQALGQGPQFIFQYYEEEERQRGNFPDRFSGHQFPNYSSELNVNALLLGDSALYLCASSLVGDDYGYTFGSGTRLTVV.

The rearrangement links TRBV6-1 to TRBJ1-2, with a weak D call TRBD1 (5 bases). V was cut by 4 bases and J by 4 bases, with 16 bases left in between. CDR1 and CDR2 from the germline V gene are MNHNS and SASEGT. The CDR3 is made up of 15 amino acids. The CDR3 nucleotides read TGTGCCAGCAGTGCCAGGGACGGAGGGATCTATGGCTACACCTTC. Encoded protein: CASSARDGGIYGYTF.

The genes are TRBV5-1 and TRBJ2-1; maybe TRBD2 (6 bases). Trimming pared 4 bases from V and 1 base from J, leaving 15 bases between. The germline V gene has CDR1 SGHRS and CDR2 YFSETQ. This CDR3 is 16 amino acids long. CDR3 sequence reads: CASSPEGLRSYNEQFF. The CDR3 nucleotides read TGCGCCAGCAGCCCGGAGGGACTTCGTTCCTACAATGAGCAGTTCTTC. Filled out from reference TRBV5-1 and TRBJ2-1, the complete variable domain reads KAGVTQTPRYLIKTRGQQVTLSCSPISGHRSVSWYQQTPGQGLQFLFEYFSETQRNKGNFPGRFSGRQFSNSRSEMNVSTLELGDSALYLCASSPEGLRSYNEQFFGPGTRLTVL.